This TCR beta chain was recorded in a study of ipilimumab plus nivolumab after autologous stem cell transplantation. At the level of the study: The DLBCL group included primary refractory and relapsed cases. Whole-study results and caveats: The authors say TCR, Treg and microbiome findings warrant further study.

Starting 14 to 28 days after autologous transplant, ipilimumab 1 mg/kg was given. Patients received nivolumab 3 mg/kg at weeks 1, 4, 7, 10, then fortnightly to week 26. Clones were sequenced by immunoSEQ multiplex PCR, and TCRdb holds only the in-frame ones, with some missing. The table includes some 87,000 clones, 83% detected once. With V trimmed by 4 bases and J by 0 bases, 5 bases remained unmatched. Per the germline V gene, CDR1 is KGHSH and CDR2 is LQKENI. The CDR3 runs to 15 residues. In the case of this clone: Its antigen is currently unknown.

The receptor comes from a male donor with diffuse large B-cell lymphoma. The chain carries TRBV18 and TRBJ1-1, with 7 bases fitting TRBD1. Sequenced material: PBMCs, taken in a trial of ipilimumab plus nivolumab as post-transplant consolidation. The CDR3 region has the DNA TGTGCCAGCTCACGGAGAGACAGGGTGAACACTGAAGCTTTCTTT. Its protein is CASSRRDRVNTEAFF.